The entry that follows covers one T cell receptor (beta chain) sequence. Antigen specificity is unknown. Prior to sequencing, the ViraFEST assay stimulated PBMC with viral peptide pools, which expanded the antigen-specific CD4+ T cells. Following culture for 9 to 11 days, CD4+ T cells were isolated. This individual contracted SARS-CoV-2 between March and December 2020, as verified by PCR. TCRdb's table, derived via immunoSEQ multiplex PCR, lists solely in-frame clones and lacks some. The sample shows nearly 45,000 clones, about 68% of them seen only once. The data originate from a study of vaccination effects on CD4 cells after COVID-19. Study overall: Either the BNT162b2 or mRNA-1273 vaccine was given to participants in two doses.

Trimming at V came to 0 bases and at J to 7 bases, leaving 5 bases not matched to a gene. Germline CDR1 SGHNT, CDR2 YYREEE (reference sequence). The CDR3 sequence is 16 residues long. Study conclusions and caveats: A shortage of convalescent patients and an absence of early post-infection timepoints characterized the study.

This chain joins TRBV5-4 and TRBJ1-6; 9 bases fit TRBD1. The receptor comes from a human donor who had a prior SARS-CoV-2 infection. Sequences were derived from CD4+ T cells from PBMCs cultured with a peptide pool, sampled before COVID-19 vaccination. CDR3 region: CASSLDPGTGNSPLHF. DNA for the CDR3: TGTGCCAGCAGCTTGGACCCCGGGACAGGGAATTCACCCCTCCACTTT.